The clone carrying this T cell receptor beta chain was found once. The data stem from a study of tumor-infiltrating lymphocytes in localized non-small cell lung cancer. Germline CDR1 and CDR2: MNHNS and SASEGT. Trimming removed 5 bases from V and 3 bases from J, with 12 bases in between. This CDR3 has 14 residues. Profiling relied on immunoSEQ multiplex PCR, and the TCRdb table lists in-frame clones only, not all of them. Of roughly 14,000 clones in the sample, 60% to 80% were seen once. The source of this sequence is a human donor with non-small cell lung cancer. V gene TRBV6-1 combines with J gene TRBJ2-3; no firm D call. Sequenced input: lung tumor tissue. CDR3 loop: CASSSRTATDTQYF. In DNA form, the CDR3 reads TGTGCCAGCAGTTCGCGGACCGCGACAGATACGCAGTATTTT.